This T cell receptor (beta chain) appears in the sequencing data of a study of blood T cells in healthy people across ages. Study results and caveats: No conclusive comparison of naive versus antigen-experienced cells was possible with unsorted PBMCs. Long-lived donors had more naive CD4+ cells and higher diversity than aged donors.

The CDR3 sequence is 15 residues long. Primed by a sample-barcoded 5' primer and a J-beta primer mix, a second PCR proceeded for about 7 to 11 cycles. TCRdb fed the 5' RACE reads into MiXCR, producing one record per CDR3 protein. Of roughly 800,000 distinct CDR3 sequences in the sample, about 55% were seen once. As regards this clonotype: Its antigen is currently unknown. Germline and junction disagree at one end, which may indicate a read error.

The gene calls are TRBV12-3 or TRBV12-4 and TRBJ2-3; D is perhaps TRBD1 (6 bases). The source material was blood. The clonotype was recovered from a man older than 75 in good health. The CDR3 DNA reads as TGTGCCAGCAGTTTTGGCACAGTGGGGGCAGATATGCAGTATTTT. Translation gives CASSFGTVGADMQYF.